Shown below are 20 T cell receptor beta chains from a single sample sequenced in a study of T cells in Graves' hyperthyroidism and ophthalmopathy. From RNA transcripts, TCR beta CDR3 regions were amplified. Using the HTBI primer set, a first-round RT-PCR was run on the TCR CDR3. In TCRdb, the multiplex PCR reads were re-called with MiXCR into one record per CDR3 protein. The sample lists 640,000 or so distinct CDR3 sequences, 14% seen once, with roughly 7% in the top ten. Sequencing used blood. The receptors were gathered from a woman aged 18-29 years with Graves' ophthalmopathy.

This chain links TRBV7-8 with TRBJ1-6; no reliable D call. Looked up from germline, CDR1 is SGHVS and CDR2 is FQNEAQ. V was trimmed by 5 bases and J by 6 bases, leaving 14 bases between them. The CDR3 totals 15 residues. The CDR3 region is CASSKKAAGNSPLHF. CDR3 in DNA: TGTGCCAGCAGCAAAAAGGCGGCGGGTAATTCACCCCTCCACTTT.

This clonotype was seen repeatedly, ten times or more. The chain links TRBV27 to TRBJ2-1; 8 nucleotides agree with TRBD2. Unmatched junction bases numbered 8, after V lost 0 bases and J lost 1 base. Per the germline V gene, CDR1 is MNHEY and CDR2 is SMNVEV (reference sequence). The CDR3 runs 18 residues. The CDR3 is CASSLSPGGGRSYNEQFF. The CDR3 DNA reads TGTGCCAGCAGTTTATCCCCGGGAGGGGGTAGGTCCTACAATGAGCAGTTCTTC.

The chain uses TRBV5-1 and TRBJ1-1; tentatively, D is TRBD1 (5 bases). Germline V gene data show CDR1 as SGHRS and CDR2 as YFSETQ. The CDR3 length is 15 residues. V was cut by 0 bases and J by 3 bases, with 12 bases left in between. CDR3 bases: TGCGCCAGCAGCTTGGTAATATTGGGGGACACTGAAGCTTTCTTT. This encodes CASSLVILGDTEAFF.

The genes are TRBV11-2 and TRBJ2-4; 7 bases match TRBD1. Looked up from germline, CDR1 is SGHAT and CDR2 is FQNNGV. This CDR3 has 15 residues. J was trimmed by 2 bases and V by 1 base; bases with no gene match: 2. Here the CDR3 DNA reads TGTGCCAGCAGCTTAGGACAGGGACCCAAAAACATTCAGTACTTC. Encoded protein: CASSLGQGPKNIQYF. Supplemented by reference TRBV11-2 and TRBJ2-4, the full variable domain reads EAGVAQSPRYKIIEKRQSVAFWCNPISGHATLYWYQQILGQGPKLLIQFQNNGVVDDSQLPKDRFSAERLKGVDSTLKIQPAKLEDSAVYLCASSLGQGPKNIQYFGAGTRLSVL.

This clonotype was counted ten times or more. This rearrangement joins TRBV30 to TRBJ2-1; the match to TRBD2 covers 10 bases. The V gene's germline CDR1 is GTSNPN and CDR2 SVGIG (reference sequence). Germline trimming cut 4 bases from V and 9 bases from J; bases unmatched to any gene: 6. The length of the CDR3 is 13 residues. The DNA of the CDR3 is TGTGCCTGGACTAGCGGGAGATATGGTGAGCAGTTCTTC. Its protein product is CAWTSGRYGEQFF.

This clonotype was detected a few times. The rearrangement uses TRBV12-3 or TRBV12-4 and TRBJ1-4, with 8 positions matching TRBD1. J was trimmed by 8 bases and V by 1 base; bases with no gene match: 3. The length of the CDR3 is 14 residues. Here the CDR3 DNA reads TGTGCCAGCAGTTTAGTACAGGGGGGGGAAAAACTGTTTTTT. Protein product: CASSLVQGGEKLFF.

The V and J genes are TRBV18 and TRBJ2-3; D is tentatively TRBD1 or TRBD2 (5 bases each). This CDR3 has 16 amino acids. The V gene's germline CDR1 is KGHSH and CDR2 LQKENI. The V end was cut by 6 bases, the J end by 1 base, with 17 bases between. The CDR3 spells CASSGTGPPRTDTQYF. CDR3 in DNA: TGTGCCAGCTCCGGGACGGGTCCCCCGCGCACAGATACGCAGTATTTT. Looking up the rest from reference TRBV18 and TRBJ2-3 gives the full variable domain: NAGVMQNPRHLVRRRGQEARLRCSPMKGHSHVYWYRQLPEEGLKFMVYLQKENIIDESGMPKERFSAEFPKEGPSILRIQQVVRGDSAAYFCASSGTGPPRTDTQYFGPGTRLTVL.

This clonotype has at least ten counts. V and J are TRBV24-1 and TRBJ2-1; D possibly matches TRBD1 or TRBD2 (6 bases each). The CDR3 is 16 residues long. Germline CDR1 KGHDR, CDR2 SFDVKD. Trimming removed 4 bases from V and 8 bases from J, with 20 bases in between. CDR3 sequence (DNA): TGTGCCACCAGTGACTCTGGACAGCGGCGGGGCGATGAGCAGTTCTTC. Its translation is CATSDSGQRRGDEQFF.

This clonotype was seen at least ten times. This chain connects TRBV5-1 to TRBJ2-7, with D perhaps being TRBD1 or TRBD2 (5 bases each). V gave up 2 bases and J gave up 0 bases, with 15 bases separating them. This CDR3 has 16 residues. Germline V CDR1 and CDR2: SGHRS, YFSETQ. Here the CDR3 DNA reads TGCGCCAGCAGCTTAGACGTCGGGACGGTCTCCTACGAGCAGTACTTC. Translated, it gives CASSLDVGTVSYEQYF.

This clonotype was counted ten times or more. The V and J genes are TRBV30 and TRBJ1-4; D is undetermined. V was cut by 2 bases and J by 3 bases, with 7 bases left in between. The CDR3 consists of 13 residues. The V gene's germline CDR1 is GTSNPN and CDR2 SVGIG (reference sequence). The CDR3 reads CAWSWASNEKLFF. The CDR3 region has the DNA TGTGCCTGGAGTTGGGCGTCTAATGAAAAACTGTTTTTT. The whole variable domain, filled in from reference TRBV30 and TRBJ1-4, reads SQTIHQWPATLVQPVGSPLSLECTVEGTSNPNLYWYRQAAGRGLQLLFYSVGIGQISSEVPQNLSASRPQDRQFILSSKKLLLSDSGFYLCAWSWASNEKLFFGSGTQLSVL.

This clonotype was detected ten times or more. The rearrangement links TRBV6-1 to TRBJ1-5, with 10 nucleotides matching TRBD1. V was clipped by 5 bases and J by 7 bases; unmatched bases: 5. In germline, CDR1 is MNHNS, CDR2 SASEGT. CDR3 size: 14 residues. The CDR3 DNA reads as TGTGCCAGCAGTTACGGGACAGGGGAACAGCCCCAGCATTTT. Its protein product is CASSYGTGEQPQHF.

The chain uses TRBV10-3 and TRBJ2-3, with 11 bases identical to TRBD2. The CDR3 sequence is 15 residues long. V shed 4 bases, J shed 3 bases, and the junction held 3 bases outside the gene matches. Germline values: CDR1 ENHRY, CDR2 SYGVKD. CDR3 bases: TGTGCCATCAGTGTGGTAGCGGGAGGGACAGATACGCAGTATTTT. Translating it yields CAISVVAGGTDTQYF.

This clonotype has a count of ten or more. V is TRBV7-2 and J is TRBJ1-1; D ambiguous. The CDR3 extends over 13 amino acids. Trimming took 1 base from V and 8 from J, leaving 11 bases between them. Germline values: CDR1 SGHTA, CDR2 FQGNSA. The CDR3 DNA reads TGTGCCAGCAGCTTAGAATGGTTATCCGAAGCTTTCTTT. It specifies CASSLEWLSEAFF.

The chain is built from TRBV20-1 and TRBJ1-4, with D perhaps matching TRBD1 (6 bases). V dropped 2 bases and J dropped 10 bases, with 14 bases sitting between them. In germline, CDR1 is DFQATT, CDR2 SNEGSKA (reference sequence). CDR3 size: 13 residues. Here the CDR3 DNA reads TGCAGTGCTAGAAGGGGGTTGGAGGGAAAACTGTTTTTT. Encoded protein: CSARRGLEGKLFF.

This clonotype has ten or more counts. A much larger clone lies one base from this, so it may be a read error. The gene calls are TRBV27 and TRBJ1-2, with 7 positions matching TRBD1. Germline V gene sequence: CDR1 MNHEY, CDR2 SMNVEV (reference sequence). The CDR3 covers 16 residues. CDR3 region: CASSRQGLGPNYGHTF. CDR3 nucleotide sequence: TGTGCCAGCAGTCGACAGGGCCTCGGACCTAACTATGGCCACACCTTC.

This clonotype was recorded at least ten times. The V gene is TRBV10-3, the J gene TRBJ2-3; 10 bases align to TRBD2. Losses at the gene ends were 3 bases for V and 0 bases for J; bases not matched to a gene: 15. There are 20 residues in the CDR3. Germline CDR1 reads ENHRY; CDR2 reads SYGVKD. CDR3 coding DNA: TGTGCCATCAGTGAACCCGAACTTTCCGCGGGACTAGCGAGCACAGATACGCAGTATTTT. It encodes CAISEPELSAGLASTDTQYF.

The chain carries TRBV7-2 and TRBJ1-4, with D tentatively TRBD1 (5 bases). The CDR3 extends over 15 amino acids. Germline V CDR1 and CDR2: SGHTA, FQGNSA. Trimming stripped 1 base from V and 7 bases from J, with 13 bases between. The CDR3 sequence: CASSLDRGGTEKLFF. In DNA, the CDR3 is TGTGCCAGCAGCTTAGATCGGGGGGGTACTGAAAAACTGTTTTTT.

At least ten counts were recorded for this clonotype. This chain uses TRBV2 with TRBJ2-7; tentatively, D is TRBD1 (5 bases). The germline CDR1 and CDR2 sequences are SNHLY and FYNNEI. This CDR3 is built from 14 residues. The CDR3 DNA reads as TGTGCGTGGATGGGGCAGCTCCGTGGCTACGAGCAGTACTTC. This gives the protein CAWMGQLRGYEQYF.

This clonotype was found many times. This rearrangement joins TRBV3-1 to TRBJ1-5; no definite D call. This CDR3 comprises 13 residues. Between the trimmed V and J ends, which lost 0 bases and 7 bases, there was a span of 7 bases. Germline V gives CDR1 LGHDT, CDR2 YNNKEL (reference sequence). The CDR3 nucleotides are TGTGCCAGCAGCCAAGACAGAAGCCAGCCCCAGCATTTT. It translates to CASSQDRSQPQHF.

This clonotype was detected a few times. The genes are TRBV27 and TRBJ1-2, with unresolved D. V was trimmed by 6 bases and J by 2 bases, leaving 10 bases between them. This CDR3 spans 13 amino acids. Germline CDR1 MNHEY, CDR2 SMNVEV (reference sequence). This chain's CDR3 is CASRPRTNYGYTF. CDR3 DNA sequence: TGTGCCAGCAGGCCTAGGACGAACTATGGCTACACCTTC.